This record concerns one T cell receptor beta chain sequence. This sample is part of a study of CD8+ T cells in alopecia areata. CDR1 is DFQATT, CDR2 SNEGSKA, per germline (reference sequence). This CDR3 contains 11 residues. Trimming removed 3 bases at V and 2 bases at J, with 4 bases between. Treatment here: oral pan-JAK inhibitor, 5-10 mg twice daily. Following RNA extraction, reverse transcription yielded cDNA that acted as the sequencing template. The table came from immunoSEQ multiplex PCR; TCRdb's copy has only in-frame clones and leaves some out. The profile shows around 270,000 clones, nearly 60% of them singletons.

The clonotype comes from a human donor with alopecia areata. Here the sequenced sample was CD4+ T cells sorted from blood, taken at week 24, from a patient treated with tofacitinib. The gene calls are TRBV20-1 and TRBJ2-5, with D unclear. The CDR3 DNA follows: TGCAGTGCTAGCAGGCAAGAGACCCAGTACTTC. Protein product: CSASRQETQYF.